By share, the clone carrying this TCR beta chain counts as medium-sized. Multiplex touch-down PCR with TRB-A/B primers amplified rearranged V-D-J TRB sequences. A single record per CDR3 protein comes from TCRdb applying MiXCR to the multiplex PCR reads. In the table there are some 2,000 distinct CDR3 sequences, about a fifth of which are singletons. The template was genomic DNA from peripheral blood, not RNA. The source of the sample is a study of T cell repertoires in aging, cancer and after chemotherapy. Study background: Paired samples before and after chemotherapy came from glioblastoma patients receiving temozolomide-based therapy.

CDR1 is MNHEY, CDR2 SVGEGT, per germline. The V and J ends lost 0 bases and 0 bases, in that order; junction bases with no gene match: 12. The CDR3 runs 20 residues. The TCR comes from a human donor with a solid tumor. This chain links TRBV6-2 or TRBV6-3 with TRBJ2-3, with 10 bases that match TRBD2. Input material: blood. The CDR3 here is CASSYSIRASGRSSTDTQYF. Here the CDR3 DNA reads TGTGCCAGCAGTTACTCGATTCGGGCTAGCGGGAGATCTAGCACAGATACGCAGTATTTT.